This passage covers 8 T cell receptor beta chains from one sample sequenced in a study of CD8 T cells in ankylosing spondylitis (dated by TCRdb to 2015 to 2018). Findings and caveats that apply to the study as a whole: A TCR beta motif made up of several highly homologous amino acid variants appeared to be characteristic of blood from ankylosing spondylitis patients.

Library method: 5' RACE. TCRdb records Illumina HiSeq 2500 as the sequencer. Starting from the raw public reads, TCRdb applied fastp trimming at Q25, assembled clones with MiXCR and retained in-frame beta chains. Every CDR3 protein is listed once, alongside the most common genes and DNA of its rows. Within this sample are about 540,000 distinct CDR3 sequences, with 12% of them counted one time only. Over 6.5% of the sample lies in the top ten. No antigen is known for these receptors. Sequenced sample: blood, either unsorted or a sorted T cell fraction (not recorded which). These receptors originate from a male donor with ankylosing spondylitis.

As DNA, the CDR3 is TGCGCCAGCAGTGATTTGGGAAAGGAGACCCAGTACTTC. Translation: CASSDLGKETQYF. The genes are TRBV10-1 and TRBJ2-5, with unresolved D. The CDR3 spans 13 residues. V was shortened by 3 bases and J by 5 bases, with 10 bases between the two germline ends. CDR1 is WNHNN, CDR2 SYGVQD, per germline (reference sequence).

This clonotype has a handful of counts. The chain employs TRBV2 and TRBJ2-1; 9 bases are shared with TRBD1. Germline V lookup: CDR1 SNHLY, CDR2 FYNNEI. Trimming cost V 7 bases and J 4 bases; bases outside gene matches: 8. The CDR3 has 15 residues. The CDR3 bases are TGTGCCAGCAACGCCCGGGACAGGGTTTACAATGAGCAGTTCTTC. It specifies CASNARDRVYNEQFF.

Many counts were recorded for this clonotype. The rearrangement uses TRBV24-1 and TRBJ2-3; D not resolved. Germline assignment: CDR1 KGHDR and CDR2 SFDVKD. V lost 4 bases and J 1 base, leaving 8 bases between the germline ends. The CDR3 has 14 amino acids. CDR3 amino acids: CATSEFKGTDTQYF. CDR3 sequence (DNA): TGTGCCACCAGTGAATTCAAAGGCACAGATACGCAGTATTTT.

This clonotype was counted at least ten times. The chain carries TRBV7-9 and TRBJ2-2; D is undetermined. Germline V CDR1 and CDR2: SEHNR, FQNEAQ (reference sequence). V lost 5 bases and J 3 bases, leaving 7 bases between the germline ends. The CDR3 runs to 13 residues. DNA of the CDR3: TGTGCCAGCAGCCGACTGTACACCGGGGAGCTGTTTTTT. It specifies CASSRLYTGELFF.

The V gene is TRBV19, the J gene TRBJ2-2, with D perhaps TRBD1 (6 bases). Germline V CDR1 and CDR2: LNHDA, SQIVND (reference sequence). V dropped 3 bases and J dropped 4 bases, with 27 bases sitting between them. The length of the CDR3 is 20 residues. Here the CDR3 DNA reads TGTGCCAGTAGTATGAACGAAACCCCAGGGGTCAAGCGGAGCACCGGGGAGCTGTTTTTT. This encodes CASSMNETPGVKRSTGELFF.

This clonotype was counted ten times or more. The chain joins TRBV5-1 to TRBJ2-1; D gene uncertain. V lost 3 bases and J lost 8, with 12 bases in between. This CDR3 comprises 13 residues. CDR1 and CDR2 (germline): SGHRS, YFSETQ. CDR3 amino acids: CASSSNQNDEQFF. The CDR3 DNA follows: TGCGCCAGCAGCTCCAACCAAAACGATGAGCAGTTCTTC.

This clonotype was observed a few times. Germline is not matched at one junction end, which may reflect a read error. The rearrangement links TRBV13 to TRBJ2-7, with TRBD2 matching over 9 bases. The CDR3 is made up of 14 amino acids. The germline V gene encodes CDR1 PRHDT and CDR2 FYEKMQ (reference sequence). In nucleotides, the CDR3 is TGTGCCAGCACCTTAGCGGGAGAGACCTACGAGCAGTACTTC. Its translation is CASTLAGETYEQYF.

This clonotype was seen a handful of times. The chain carries TRBV5-1 and TRBJ1-6; D may be TRBD1 (6 bases). Germline assignment: CDR1 SGHRS and CDR2 YFSETQ. V was clipped by 0 bases and J by 9 bases, with 22 bases between them. The CDR3 spans 18 residues. The CDR3 DNA sequence: TGCGCCAGCAGCTTGGAACCCCCGGGGGGCGAAGGCGGTTCACCCCTCCACTTT. Protein: CASSLEPPGGEGGSPLHF.